Shown below are 6 T cell receptor beta chains from a single sample sequenced in a study of blood T cell repertoires in COVID-19. The assay was immunoSEQ multiplex PCR, and TCRdb's table has in-frame clones only and misses some. The sample lists roughly 28,000 clones, 70% to 90% occurring once. Sequenced sample: peripheral blood. The receptors derive from a human donor in a cohort sampled during active COVID-19.

CDR3 residues: CASSQGGSGANVLTF. The CDR3 region has the DNA TGTGCCAGCAGCCAAGGAGGGTCTGGGGCCAACGTCCTGACTTTC. The gene calls are TRBV3-1 (or the pseudogene TRBV3-2) and TRBJ2-6, with D possibly matching TRBD2 (5 bases). Germline-derived CDR1 and CDR2 are LGHDT and YNNKEL (reference sequence). Trimming shortened V by 1 base and J by 1 base, and 5 bases separated the two germline ends. This CDR3 spans 15 amino acids.

The rearrangement uses TRBV6-1 and TRBJ2-7; D may be TRBD2 (5 bases). The CDR3 is made up of 16 amino acids. Germline V gene data show CDR1 as MNHNS and CDR2 as SASEGT. Trimming removed 3 bases from V and 2 bases from J, with 17 bases in between. The CDR3 DNA follows: TGTGCCAGCAGTGAGGAGCTCAAGCGGATAGCCTACGAGCAGTACTTC. Encoded protein: CASSEELKRIAYEQYF.

The chain combines TRBV9 with TRBJ2-1; 9 bases are a match to TRBD2. The CDR3 has 16 amino acids. The germline CDR1 and CDR2 sequences are SGDLS and YYNGEE. Losses at the gene ends were 0 bases for V and 0 bases for J; bases not matched to a gene: 1. CDR3 sequence: CASSVEREVSYNEQFF. CDR3 DNA: TGTGCCAGCAGCGTAGAGCGGGAGGTCTCCTACAATGAGCAGTTCTTC.

The J gene is TRBJ2-3, the V gene TRBV29-1; unclear D gene. Trimming took off 4 bases at V and 1 base at J, with 12 bases between the two ends. This CDR3 is built from 14 residues. Germline CDR1 is SQVTM and CDR2 is ANQGSEA. For the CDR3, the DNA is TGCAGCGTTGTTGGTATAGAAGGCACAGATACGCAGTATTTT. Its protein is CSVVGIEGTDTQYF.

DNA for the CDR3: TGCAGCGTTGATCGAGCAGGGGTGGACGGCGGCTACACCTTC. It codes for CSVDRAGVDGGYTF. V and J are TRBV29-1 and TRBJ1-2, with a weak D call TRBD1 (6 bases). The germline gives CDR1 SQVTM, CDR2 ANQGSEA. CDR3 length: 14 residues. Trimming took 3 bases from V and 8 from J, leaving 19 bases between them. Full variable domain (missing parts from reference TRBV29-1 and TRBJ1-2): SAVISQKPSRDICQRGTSLTIQCQVDSQVTMMFWYRQQPGQSLTLIATANQGSEATYESGFVIDKFPISRPNLTFSTLTVSNMSPEDSSIYLCSVDRAGVDGGYTFGSGTRLTVV.

This clone was detected only once. The chain uses TRBV5-1 and TRBJ1-1; D remains unclear. CDR1 is SGHRS, CDR2 YFSETQ, per germline. This CDR3 is built from 14 residues. V gave up 5 bases and J gave up 3 bases, with 14 bases separating them. CDR3 nucleotides: TGCGCCAGCAGAAAGGTCCCGGCGGACACTGAAGCTTTCTTT. Its translation is CASRKVPADTEAFF.